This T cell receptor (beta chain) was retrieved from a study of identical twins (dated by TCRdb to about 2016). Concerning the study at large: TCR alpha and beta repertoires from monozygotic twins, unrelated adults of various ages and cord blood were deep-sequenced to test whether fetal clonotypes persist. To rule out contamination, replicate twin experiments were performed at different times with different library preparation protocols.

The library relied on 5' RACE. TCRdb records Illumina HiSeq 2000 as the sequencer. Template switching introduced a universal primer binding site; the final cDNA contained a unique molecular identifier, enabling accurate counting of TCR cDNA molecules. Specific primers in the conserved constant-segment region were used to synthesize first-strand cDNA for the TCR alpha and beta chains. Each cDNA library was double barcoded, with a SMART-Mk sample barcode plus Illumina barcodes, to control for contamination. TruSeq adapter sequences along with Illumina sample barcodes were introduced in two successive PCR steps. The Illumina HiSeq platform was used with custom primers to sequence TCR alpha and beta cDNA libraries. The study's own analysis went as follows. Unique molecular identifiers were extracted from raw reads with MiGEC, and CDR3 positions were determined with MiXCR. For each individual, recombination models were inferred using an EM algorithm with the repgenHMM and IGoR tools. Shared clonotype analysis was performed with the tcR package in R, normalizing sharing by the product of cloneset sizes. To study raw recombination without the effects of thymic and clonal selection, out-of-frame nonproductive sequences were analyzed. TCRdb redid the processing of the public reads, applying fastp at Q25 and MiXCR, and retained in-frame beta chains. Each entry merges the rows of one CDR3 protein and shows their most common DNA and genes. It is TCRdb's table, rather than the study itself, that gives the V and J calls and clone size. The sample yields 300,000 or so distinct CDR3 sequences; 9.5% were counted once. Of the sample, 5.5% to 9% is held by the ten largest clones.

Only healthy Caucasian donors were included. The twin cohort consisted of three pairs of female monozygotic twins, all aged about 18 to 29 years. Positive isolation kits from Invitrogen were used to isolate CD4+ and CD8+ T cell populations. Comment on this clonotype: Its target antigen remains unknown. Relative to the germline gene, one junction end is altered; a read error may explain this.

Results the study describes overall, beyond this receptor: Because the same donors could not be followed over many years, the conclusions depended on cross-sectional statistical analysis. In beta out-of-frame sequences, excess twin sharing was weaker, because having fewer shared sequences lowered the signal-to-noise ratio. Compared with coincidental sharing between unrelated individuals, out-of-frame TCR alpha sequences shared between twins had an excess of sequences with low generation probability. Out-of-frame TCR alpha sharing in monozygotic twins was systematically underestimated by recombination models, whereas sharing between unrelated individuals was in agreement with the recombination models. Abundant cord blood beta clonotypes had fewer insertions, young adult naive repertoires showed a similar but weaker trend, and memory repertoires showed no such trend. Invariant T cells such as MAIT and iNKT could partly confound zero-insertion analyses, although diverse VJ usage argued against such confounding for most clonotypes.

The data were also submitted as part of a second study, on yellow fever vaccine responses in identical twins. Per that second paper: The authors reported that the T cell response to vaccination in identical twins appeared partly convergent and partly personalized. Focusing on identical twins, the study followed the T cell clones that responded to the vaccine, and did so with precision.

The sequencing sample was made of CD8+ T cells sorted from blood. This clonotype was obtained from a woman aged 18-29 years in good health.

The CDR3 corresponds to CASSAEGRSIDTQYF. Read as DNA, the sequence is TGTGCCAGCAGCGCAGAAGGACGGAGCATAGATACGCAGTATTTT. The chain couples TRBV9 to TRBJ2-3; the D gene cannot be named for sure. The germline V gene gives CDR1 as SGDLS and CDR2 as YYNGEE. The CDR3, cysteine through phenylalanine, is 15 amino acids long. Only the CDR3 DNA stays, 45 bases, in frame from base 1.